This T cell receptor (beta chain) was captured in a study of blood T cells in healthy people across ages. Broader study findings: PBMC samples, being unsorted, prevented any conclusive comparison of naive and antigen-experienced cells. Relative to aged donors, long-lived donors carried more naive CD4+ cells and displayed higher diversity.

The CDR3 extends over 14 amino acids. V was clipped by 0 bases and J by 0 bases, with 5 bases between them. The V gene's germline CDR1 is LGHDT and CDR2 YNNKEL (reference sequence). Regarding this clonotype: Its antigen remains unknown.

A second PCR of about 6 to 12 cycles used a sample-barcoded 5' primer and a J-beta primer mix. The template-switch adaptor, which had 12 random nucleotides, put a tag on each cDNA molecule. TCRdb fed the 5' RACE reads into MiXCR, producing one record per CDR3 protein. The profile shows approximately 1.5 million distinct CDR3 sequences, around 35% of them singletons. Donors ranged from about 6 to 90 years old and were healthy Caucasians in Russia. This clonotype originated in a woman in her twenties or thirties in good health. The gene calls are TRBV3-1 and TRBJ1-1; D unresolved. The sample consisted of blood. The CDR3 sequence is CASSQERMNTEAFF. The CDR3 bases are TGTGCCAGCAGCCAAGAACGGATGAACACTGAAGCTTTCTTT.